Shown below are 9 T cell receptor beta chains from a single sample sequenced in a study of cytomegalovirus exposure and HLA in healthy donors. 60 Vbeta and 13 Jbeta primers were used in PCR. Assay: immunoSEQ multiplex PCR; the TCRdb copy retains only in-frame clones and omits some. This table has approximately 140,000 clones, approximately 77% appearing once. Material: PBMCs. The receptor source for this set is an older woman in good health and CMV-seronegative.

This chain uses TRBV4-1 with TRBJ1-2; 7 positions agree with TRBD1. CDR3 size: 17 residues. V was clipped by 0 bases and J by 6 bases; unmatched bases: 13. Germline assignment: CDR1 MGHRA and CDR2 YSYEKL. The CDR3 nucleotides are TGCGCCAGCAGCCAAGAGCCCTACCGGACAGGTTCAGATGGCTACACCTTC. It translates to CASSQEPYRTGSDGYTF.

This clone was counted a few times. The chain uses TRBV6-1 and TRBJ1-1; no clear D gene. This CDR3 has 12 residues. V lost 9 bases and J lost 1, with 9 bases in between. Per germline, CDR1 MNHNS and CDR2 SASEGT. CDR3: CASRRSNTEAFF. In DNA, the CDR3 is TGTGCCAGTAGAAGATCGAACACTGAAGCTTTCTTT.

The chain recombines TRBV13 with TRBJ2-4; D may be TRBD1 (5 bases). Germline CDR1 and CDR2: PRHDT and FYEKMQ (reference sequence). The germline V and J ends were trimmed by 6 bases and 2 bases, with 23 bases remaining between them. CDR3 size: 18 residues. CDR3 sequence: CASRYLFYPGSTKNIQYF. The CDR3 nucleotides read TGTGCCAGCAGGTATTTATTTTATCCAGGGTCGACCAAAAACATTCAGTACTTC.

CDR3 amino acids: CASGQTSANTGELFF. Here the CDR3 DNA reads TGTGCCAGCGGCCAGACTAGCGCGAACACCGGGGAGCTGTTTTTT. The chain has TRBV6-1 and TRBJ2-2; 8 bases fit TRBD2. This CDR3 comprises 15 residues. Per the germline V gene, CDR1 is MNHNS and CDR2 is SASEGT. The J segment lost 0 bases and the V segment lost 8 bases, leaving 5 bases of the junction unmatched.

This clone was found a few times. The gene calls are TRBV7-9 and TRBJ2-5, with 13 bases identical to TRBD2. The CDR3 extends over 19 amino acids. The germline CDR1 and CDR2 sequences are SEHNR and FQNEAQ (reference sequence). The V and J ends lost 7 bases and 4 bases, in that order; junction bases with no gene match: 18. The chain's CDR3 is CASTKYFSSGLAGVETQYF. DNA of the CDR3: TGTGCCAGCACCAAATACTTTTCCTCCGGACTAGCGGGAGTAGAGACCCAGTACTTC.

As for this clone: An end of the junction differs from the germline gene, which may be a read error. V usage is TRBV7-9 and J usage is TRBJ1-1; D remains unclear. CDR3 length: 15 residues. CDR1 is SEHNR, CDR2 FQNEAQ, per germline (reference sequence). The DNA of the CDR3 is TGTTCCAGCAGCCCCAACGATTACATGAACACTGAAGCTTTCTTT. Protein: CSSSPNDYMNTEAFF.

The rearrangement joins TRBV2 to TRBJ2-5; 8 nucleotides agree with TRBD2. Germline V gene sequence: CDR1 SNHLY, CDR2 FYNNEI. Unmatched junction bases numbered 16, after V lost 6 bases and J lost 7 bases. The CDR3 covers 16 residues. CDR3 nucleotide sequence: TGTGCCAGCAGGGAGCGTAGCGGGGTCCTCCCGGGGACCCAGTACTTC. Protein product: CASRERSGVLPGTQYF.

V usage is TRBV30 and J usage is TRBJ1-5, with a possible D match to TRBD1 (5 bases). Germline assignment: CDR1 GTSNPN and CDR2 SVGIG (reference sequence). There are 13 residues in the CDR3. Trimming took 3 bases from V and 9 from J, leaving 15 bases between them. The chain's CDR3 is CAWRVGGGGPQHF. The CDR3 DNA follows: TGTGCCTGGAGGGTGGGGGGGGGAGGGCCCCAGCATTTT.

The V and J genes are TRBV5-6 and TRBJ2-5; tentative D call: TRBD2 (6 bases). The end of the DNA is better explained by TRBJ2-7, so the J call may be wrong. Germline V lookup: CDR1 SGHDT, CDR2 YYEEEE. The CDR3 is made up of 11 amino acids. The CDR3 protein is CASSRGSEQYF. The CDR3 DNA sequence: TGTGCCAGCAGTCGGGGGTCCGAGCAGTACTTC.